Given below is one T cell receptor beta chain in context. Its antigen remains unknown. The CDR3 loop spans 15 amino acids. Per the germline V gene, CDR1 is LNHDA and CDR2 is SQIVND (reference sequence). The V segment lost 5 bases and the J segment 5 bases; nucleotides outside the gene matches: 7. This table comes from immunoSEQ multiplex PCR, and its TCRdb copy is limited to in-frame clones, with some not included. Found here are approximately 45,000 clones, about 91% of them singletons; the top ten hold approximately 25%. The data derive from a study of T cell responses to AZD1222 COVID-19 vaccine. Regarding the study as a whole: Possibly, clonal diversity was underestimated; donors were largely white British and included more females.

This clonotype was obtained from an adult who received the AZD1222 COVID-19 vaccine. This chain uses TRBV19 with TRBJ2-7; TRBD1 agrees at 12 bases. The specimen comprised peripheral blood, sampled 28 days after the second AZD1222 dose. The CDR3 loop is CASSYLGTGGHEQYF. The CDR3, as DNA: TGTGCCAGTAGTTACCTAGGGACAGGGGGCCACGAGCAGTACTTC.